This T cell receptor (beta chain) was captured in a study of Graves' ophthalmopathy and Graves' hyperthyroidism. Findings and caveats of the study: Most clonotypes expanded in thyroid above 0.001 frequency were present in blood too. Its predictions of ophthalmopathy progression gave the model almost 71% sensitivity and 72% to 80% specificity. With over 85% sensitivity and 81.08% specificity, a 13-signature model separated ophthalmopathy from stable hyperthyroidism.

Germline V gene sequence: CDR1 SGHTA, CDR2 FQGNSA. CDR3 size: 14 residues. Trimming removed 8 bases from V and 7 bases from J, with 18 bases in between. Aged 18 to 65, hyperthyroidism patients had been newly diagnosed, with under 2 months' duration. As concerns this clonotype: Antigen specificity is unknown.

RNA transcripts were the template, and TCR beta CDR3 regions were amplified from them. First-round RT-PCR with HTBI primers preceded a second-round multiplex PCR. From the multiplex PCR reads, TCRdb called clonotypes with MiXCR, one entry per CDR3 protein. The sample has over a million distinct CDR3 sequences, about two fifths seen once. Sequenced sample: peripheral blood or thyroid tissue (not recorded which). This chain connects TRBV7-2 to TRBJ1-5, with unresolved D. The sequence derives from an adult man with Graves' hyperthyroidism. CDR3 bases: TGTGCCAGCTCGGGTACCGGGGAGCGACAGCCCCAGCATTTT. The encoded protein is CASSGTGERQPQHF.